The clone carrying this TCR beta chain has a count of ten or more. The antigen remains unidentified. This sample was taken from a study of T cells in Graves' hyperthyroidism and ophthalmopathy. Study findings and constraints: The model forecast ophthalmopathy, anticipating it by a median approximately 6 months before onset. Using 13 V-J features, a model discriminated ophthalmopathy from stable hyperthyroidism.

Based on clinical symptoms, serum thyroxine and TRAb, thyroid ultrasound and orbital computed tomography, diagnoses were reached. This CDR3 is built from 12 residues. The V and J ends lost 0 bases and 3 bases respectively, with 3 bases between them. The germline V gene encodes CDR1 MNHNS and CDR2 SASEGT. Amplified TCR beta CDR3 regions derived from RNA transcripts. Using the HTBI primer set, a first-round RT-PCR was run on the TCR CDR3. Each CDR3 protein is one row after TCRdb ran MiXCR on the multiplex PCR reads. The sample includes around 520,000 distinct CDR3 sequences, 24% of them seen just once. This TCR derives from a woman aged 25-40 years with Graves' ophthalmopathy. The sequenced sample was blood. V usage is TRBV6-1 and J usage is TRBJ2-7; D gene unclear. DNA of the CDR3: TGTGCCAGCAGTGAAGCGCGCTACGAGCAGTACTTC. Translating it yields CASSEARYEQYF.